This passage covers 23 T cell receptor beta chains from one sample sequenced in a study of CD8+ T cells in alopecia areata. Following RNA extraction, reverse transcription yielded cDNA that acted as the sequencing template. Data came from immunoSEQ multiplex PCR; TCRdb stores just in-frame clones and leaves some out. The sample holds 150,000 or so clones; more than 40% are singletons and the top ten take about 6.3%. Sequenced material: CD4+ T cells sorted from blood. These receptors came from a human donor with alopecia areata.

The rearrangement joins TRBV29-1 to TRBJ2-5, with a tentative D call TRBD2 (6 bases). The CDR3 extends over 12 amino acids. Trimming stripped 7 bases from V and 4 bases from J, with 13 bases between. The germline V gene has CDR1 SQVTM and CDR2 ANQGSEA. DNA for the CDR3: TGCAGCGCTCTAGACGGGGGAGAGACCCAGTACTTC. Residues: CSALDGGETQYF.

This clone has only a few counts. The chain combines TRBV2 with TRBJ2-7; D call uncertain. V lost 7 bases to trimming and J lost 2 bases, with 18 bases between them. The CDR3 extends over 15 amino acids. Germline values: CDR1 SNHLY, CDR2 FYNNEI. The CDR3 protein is CASTGPFSRAYEQYF. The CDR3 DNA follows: TGTGCCAGCACGGGCCCATTTTCTAGAGCCTACGAGCAGTACTTC.

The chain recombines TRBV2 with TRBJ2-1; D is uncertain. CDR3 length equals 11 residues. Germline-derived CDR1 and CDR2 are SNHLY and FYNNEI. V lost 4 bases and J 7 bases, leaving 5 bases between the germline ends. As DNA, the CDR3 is TGTGCCAGCAGTGGAGTTAATGAGCAGTTCTTC. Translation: CASSGVNEQFF.

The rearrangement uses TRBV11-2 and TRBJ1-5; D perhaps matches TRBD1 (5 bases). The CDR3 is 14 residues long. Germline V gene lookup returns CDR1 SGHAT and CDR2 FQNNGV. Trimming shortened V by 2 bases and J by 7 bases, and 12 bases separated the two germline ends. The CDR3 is CASSLREGWQPQHF. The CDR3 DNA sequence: TGTGCCAGCAGCTTACGGGAGGGGTGGCAGCCCCAGCATTTT.

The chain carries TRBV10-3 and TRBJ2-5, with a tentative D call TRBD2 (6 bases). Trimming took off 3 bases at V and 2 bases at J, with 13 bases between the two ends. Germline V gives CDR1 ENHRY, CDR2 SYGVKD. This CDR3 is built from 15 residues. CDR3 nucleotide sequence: TGTGCCATCAGTGAAAGCGGGCCAGGTCAAGAGACCCAGTACTTC. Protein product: CAISESGPGQETQYF.

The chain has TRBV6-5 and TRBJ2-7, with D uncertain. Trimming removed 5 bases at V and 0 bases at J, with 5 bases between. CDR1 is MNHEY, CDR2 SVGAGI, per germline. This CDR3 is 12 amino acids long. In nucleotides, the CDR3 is TGTGCCAGCAGTGATAACTCCTACGAGCAGTACTTC. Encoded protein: CASSDNSYEQYF.

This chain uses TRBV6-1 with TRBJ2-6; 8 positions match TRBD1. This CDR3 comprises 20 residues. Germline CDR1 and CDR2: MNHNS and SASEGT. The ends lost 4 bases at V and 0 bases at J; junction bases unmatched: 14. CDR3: CASSGNRGVSASSGANVLTF. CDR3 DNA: TGTGCCAGCAGTGGAAACAGGGGGGTCAGCGCCAGCTCTGGGGCCAACGTCCTGACTTTC.

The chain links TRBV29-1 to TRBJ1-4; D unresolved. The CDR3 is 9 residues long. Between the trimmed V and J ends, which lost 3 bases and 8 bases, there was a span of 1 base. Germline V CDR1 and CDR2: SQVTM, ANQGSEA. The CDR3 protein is CSVDEKLFF. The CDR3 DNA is TGCAGCGTTGACGAAAAACTGTTTTTT.

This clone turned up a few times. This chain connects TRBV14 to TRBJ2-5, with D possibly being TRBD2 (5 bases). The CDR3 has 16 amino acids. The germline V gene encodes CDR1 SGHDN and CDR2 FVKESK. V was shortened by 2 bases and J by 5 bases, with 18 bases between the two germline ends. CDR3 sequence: CASSQSTGLGEETQYF. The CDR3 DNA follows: TGTGCCAGCAGCCAATCAACCGGCCTCGGGGAGGAGACCCAGTACTTC.

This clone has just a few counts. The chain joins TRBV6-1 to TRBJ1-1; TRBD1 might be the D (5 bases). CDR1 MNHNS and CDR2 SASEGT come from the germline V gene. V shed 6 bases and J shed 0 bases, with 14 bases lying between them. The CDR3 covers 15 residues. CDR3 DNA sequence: TGTGCCAGCAGACCTCGACAGAACATGAACACTGAAGCTTTCTTT. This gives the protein CASRPRQNMNTEAFF.

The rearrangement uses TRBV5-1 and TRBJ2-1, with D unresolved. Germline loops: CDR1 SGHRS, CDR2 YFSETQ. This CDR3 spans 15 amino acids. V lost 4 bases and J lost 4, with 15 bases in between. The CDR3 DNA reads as TGCGCCAGCAGCCCTTACAGTTTAGAGTACAATGAGCAGTTCTTC. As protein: CASSPYSLEYNEQFF.

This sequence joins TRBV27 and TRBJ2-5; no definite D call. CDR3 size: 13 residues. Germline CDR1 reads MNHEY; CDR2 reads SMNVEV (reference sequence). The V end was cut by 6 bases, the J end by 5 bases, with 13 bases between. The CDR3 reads CASRLGNSETQYF. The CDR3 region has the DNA TGTGCCAGCAGATTAGGGAACTCGGAGACCCAGTACTTC.

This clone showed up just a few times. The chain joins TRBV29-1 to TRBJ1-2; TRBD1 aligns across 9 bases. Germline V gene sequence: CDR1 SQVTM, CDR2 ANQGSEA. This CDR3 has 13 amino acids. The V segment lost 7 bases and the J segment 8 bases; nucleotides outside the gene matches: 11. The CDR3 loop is CSAQGGQGFGYTF. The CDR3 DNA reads TGCAGCGCCCAGGGGGGACAGGGTTTCGGCTACACCTTC.

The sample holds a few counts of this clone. The CDR3 coding sequence is TGTGCCACCAGCTGGGGACTAGCGGGGGAGACCCAGTACTTC. It encodes CATSWGLAGETQYF. The J gene is TRBJ2-5, the V gene TRBV15, with TRBD2 identical over 13 bases. The CDR3 is made up of 14 amino acids. Trimming at V came to 5 bases and at J to 5 bases, leaving 2 bases not matched to a gene. Germline V gene data show CDR1 as LNHNV and CDR2 as YYDKDF (reference sequence).

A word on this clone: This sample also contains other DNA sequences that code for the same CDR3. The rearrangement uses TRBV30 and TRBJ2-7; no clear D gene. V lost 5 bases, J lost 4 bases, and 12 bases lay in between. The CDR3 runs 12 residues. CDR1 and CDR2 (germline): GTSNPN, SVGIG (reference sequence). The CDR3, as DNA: TGTGCCTGGGGCTCCGGTCCGTACGAGCAGTACTTC. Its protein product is CAWGSGPYEQYF.

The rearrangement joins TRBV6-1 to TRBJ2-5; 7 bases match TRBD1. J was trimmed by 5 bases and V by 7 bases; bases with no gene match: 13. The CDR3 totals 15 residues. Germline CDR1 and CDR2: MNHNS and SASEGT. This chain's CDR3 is CASNPKTGRGETQYF. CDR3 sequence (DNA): TGTGCCAGCAACCCTAAGACAGGGCGCGGGGAGACCCAGTACTTC.

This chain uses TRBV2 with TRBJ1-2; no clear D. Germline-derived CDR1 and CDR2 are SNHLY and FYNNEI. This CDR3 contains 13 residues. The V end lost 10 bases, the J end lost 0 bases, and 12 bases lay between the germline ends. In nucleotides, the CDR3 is TGTGCCACCGCGGACGGACCTAACTATGGCTACACCTTC. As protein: CATADGPNYGYTF. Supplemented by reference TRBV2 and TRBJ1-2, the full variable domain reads EPEVTQTPSHQVTQMGQEVILRCVPISNHLYFYWYRQILGQKVEFLVSFYNNEISEKSEIFDDQFSVERPDGSNFTLKIRSTKLEDSAMYFCATADGPNYGYTFGSGTRLTVV.

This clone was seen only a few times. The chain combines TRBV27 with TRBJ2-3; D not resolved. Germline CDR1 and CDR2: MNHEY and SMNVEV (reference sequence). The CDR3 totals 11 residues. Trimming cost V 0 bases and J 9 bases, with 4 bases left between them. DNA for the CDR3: TGTGCCAGCAGTTTATCAGGCACGCAGTATTTT. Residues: CASSLSGTQYF.

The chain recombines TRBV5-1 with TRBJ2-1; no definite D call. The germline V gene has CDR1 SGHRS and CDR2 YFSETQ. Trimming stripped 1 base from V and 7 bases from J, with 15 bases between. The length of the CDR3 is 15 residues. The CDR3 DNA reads TGCGCCAGCAGCTTGACGTCCGGCCCCTCAAATGAGCAGTTCTTC. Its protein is CASSLTSGPSNEQFF.

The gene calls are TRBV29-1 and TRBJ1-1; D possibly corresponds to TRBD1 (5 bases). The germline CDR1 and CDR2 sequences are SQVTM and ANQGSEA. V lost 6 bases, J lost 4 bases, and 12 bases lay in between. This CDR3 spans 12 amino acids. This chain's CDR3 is CSVGTSTTEAFF. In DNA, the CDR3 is TGCAGCGTCGGGACTAGCACCACTGAAGCTTTCTTT.

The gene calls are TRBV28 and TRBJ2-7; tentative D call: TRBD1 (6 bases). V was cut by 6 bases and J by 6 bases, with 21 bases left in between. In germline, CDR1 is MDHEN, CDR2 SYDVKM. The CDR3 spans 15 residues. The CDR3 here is CASSHRQAGRGEQYF. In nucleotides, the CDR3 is TGTGCCAGCAGCCACCGACAGGCTGGTCGGGGCGAGCAGTACTTC.

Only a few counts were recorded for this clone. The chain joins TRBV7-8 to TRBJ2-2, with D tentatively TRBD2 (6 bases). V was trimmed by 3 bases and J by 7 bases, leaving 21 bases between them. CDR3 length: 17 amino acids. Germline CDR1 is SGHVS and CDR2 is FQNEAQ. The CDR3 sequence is CASSFLTGVASVGELFF. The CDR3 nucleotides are TGTGCCAGCAGCTTCCTAACGGGAGTGGCCTCGGTCGGGGAGCTGTTTTTT.

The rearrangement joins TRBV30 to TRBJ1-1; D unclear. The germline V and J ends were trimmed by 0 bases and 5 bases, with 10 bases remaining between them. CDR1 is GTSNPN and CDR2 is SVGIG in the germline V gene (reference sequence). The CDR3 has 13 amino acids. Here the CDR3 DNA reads TGTGCCTGGAGTGTACGACTTGGGACTGAAGCTTTCTTT. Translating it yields CAWSVRLGTEAFF.